What follows are 2 T cell receptor beta chains derived from one specimen sequenced in a study of a mutant IDH1 vaccine in newly diagnosed glioma. No antigen has been assigned to these receptors. This sample's time point: week 5, during vaccination. Doses of 300 ug of mutant IDH1 20-mer peptide were given with topical imiquimod. This table comes from immunoSEQ multiplex PCR, and its TCRdb copy is limited to in-frame clones, with some not included. Of 23,000 or so clones listed, about three quarters are singletons. The sequenced sample was PBMCs, obtained from a glioma patient whose treatment included an IDH1 peptide vaccine. The receptors here all came from a man aged 35 to 55 with glioma.

The CDR3: CSERGQGAGGYTF. The CDR3 bases are TGCAGCGAGAGGGGGCAGGGGGCCGGTGGCTACACCTTC. The J gene is TRBJ1-2, the V gene TRBV29-1; 8 bases line up with TRBD1. J lost 7 bases, V lost 7 bases, and 11 bases had no gene match. The CDR3 runs 13 residues. CDR1 is SQVTM and CDR2 is ANQGSEA in the germline V gene.

This chain joins TRBV10-3 and TRBJ2-1; D unresolved. CDR3 length: 13 amino acids. Germline values: CDR1 ENHRY, CDR2 SYGVKD. V lost 8 bases, J lost 9 bases, and 17 bases lay in between. Written as DNA, the CDR3 is TGTGCCATCGATGACAACTACTCCACTGAGCAGTTCTTC. Protein product: CAIDDNYSTEQFF.